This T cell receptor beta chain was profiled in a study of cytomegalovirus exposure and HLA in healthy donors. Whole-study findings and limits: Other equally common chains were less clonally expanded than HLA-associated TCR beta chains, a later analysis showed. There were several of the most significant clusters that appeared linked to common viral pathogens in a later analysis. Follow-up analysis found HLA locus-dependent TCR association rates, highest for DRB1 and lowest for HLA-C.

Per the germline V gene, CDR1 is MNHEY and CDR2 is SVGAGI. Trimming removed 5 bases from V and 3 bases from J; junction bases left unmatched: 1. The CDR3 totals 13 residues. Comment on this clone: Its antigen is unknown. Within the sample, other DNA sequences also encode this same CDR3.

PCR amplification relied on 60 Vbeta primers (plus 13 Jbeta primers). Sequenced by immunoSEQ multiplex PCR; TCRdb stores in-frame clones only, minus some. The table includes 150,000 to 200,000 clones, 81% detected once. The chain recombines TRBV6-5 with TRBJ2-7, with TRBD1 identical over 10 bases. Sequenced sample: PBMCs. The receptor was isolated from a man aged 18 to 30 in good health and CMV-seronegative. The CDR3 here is CASSRDRGYEQYF. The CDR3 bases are TGTGCCAGCAGTAGGGACAGGGGCTACGAGCAGTACTTC.